This T cell receptor beta chain was retrieved from a study of shared T cell receptors in the human thymus. This clone came up once. Germline V gene sequence: CDR1 SEHNR, CDR2 FQNEAQ (reference sequence). The CDR3 runs 16 residues. The V and J ends lost 2 bases and 6 bases, in that order; junction bases with no gene match: 10. Profiling relied on immunoSEQ multiplex PCR, and the TCRdb table lists in-frame clones only, not all of them. The table records about 660,000 clones, roughly 90% of them present only once. These data also featured in a second study, about human thymus T cells.

The chain recombines TRBV7-9 with TRBJ2-1; 7 bases are a match to TRBD2. Source material: thymocytes. This TCR was sampled from a boy under two years old with a congenital heart defect. The CDR3 DNA is TGTGCCAGCAGCTTAAAGGCTAGCGGAGCCCCCAATGAGCAGTTCTTC. Translation gives CASSLKASGAPNEQFF.